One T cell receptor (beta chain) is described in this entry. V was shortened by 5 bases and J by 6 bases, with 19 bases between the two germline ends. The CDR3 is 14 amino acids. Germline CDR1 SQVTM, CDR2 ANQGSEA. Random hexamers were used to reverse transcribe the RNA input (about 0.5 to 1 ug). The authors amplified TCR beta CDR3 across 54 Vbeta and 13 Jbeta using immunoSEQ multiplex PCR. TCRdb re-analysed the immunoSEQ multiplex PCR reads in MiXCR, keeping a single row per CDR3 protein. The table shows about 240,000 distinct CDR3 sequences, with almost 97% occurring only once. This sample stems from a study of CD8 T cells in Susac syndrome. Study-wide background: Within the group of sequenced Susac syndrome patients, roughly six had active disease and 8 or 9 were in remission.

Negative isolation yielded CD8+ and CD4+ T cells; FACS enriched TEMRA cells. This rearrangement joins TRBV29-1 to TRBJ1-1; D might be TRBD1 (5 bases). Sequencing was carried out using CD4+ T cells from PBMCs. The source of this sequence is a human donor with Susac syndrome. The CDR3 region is CSVTPDSGMAEAFF. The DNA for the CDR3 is TGCAGCGTTACCCCGGACTCAGGGATGGCTGAAGCTTTCTTT. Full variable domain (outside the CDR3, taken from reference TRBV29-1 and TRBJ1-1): SAVISQKPSRDICQRGTSLTIQCQVDSQVTMMFWYRQQPGQSLTLIATANQGSEATYESGFVIDKFPISRPNLTFSTLTVSNMSPEDSSIYLCSVTPDSGMAEAFFGQGTRLTVV.